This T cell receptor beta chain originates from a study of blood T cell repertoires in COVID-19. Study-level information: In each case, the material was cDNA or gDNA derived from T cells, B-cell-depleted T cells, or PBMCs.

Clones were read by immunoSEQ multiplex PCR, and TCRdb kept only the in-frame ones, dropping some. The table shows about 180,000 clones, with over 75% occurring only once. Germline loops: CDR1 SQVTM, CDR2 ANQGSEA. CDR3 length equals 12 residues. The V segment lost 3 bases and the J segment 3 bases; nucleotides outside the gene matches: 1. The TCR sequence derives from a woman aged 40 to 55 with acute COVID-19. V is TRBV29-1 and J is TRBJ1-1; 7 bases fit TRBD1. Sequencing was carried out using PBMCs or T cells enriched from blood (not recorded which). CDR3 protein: CSVDGQDTEAFF. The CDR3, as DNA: TGCAGCGTTGATGGACAGGACACTGAAGCTTTCTTT.